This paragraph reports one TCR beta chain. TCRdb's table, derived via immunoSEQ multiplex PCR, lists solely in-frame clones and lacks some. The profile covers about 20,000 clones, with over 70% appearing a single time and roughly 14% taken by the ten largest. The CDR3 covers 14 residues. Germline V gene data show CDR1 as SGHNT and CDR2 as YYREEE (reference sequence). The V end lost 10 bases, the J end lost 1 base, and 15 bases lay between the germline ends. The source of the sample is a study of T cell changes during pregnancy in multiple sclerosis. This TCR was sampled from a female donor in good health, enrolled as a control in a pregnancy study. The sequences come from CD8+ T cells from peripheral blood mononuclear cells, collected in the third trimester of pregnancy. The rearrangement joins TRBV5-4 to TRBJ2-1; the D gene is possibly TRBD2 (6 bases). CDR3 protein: CAAMEGRSYNEQFF. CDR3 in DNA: TGTGCCGCCATGGAGGGGCGGTCCTACAATGAGCAGTTCTTC.